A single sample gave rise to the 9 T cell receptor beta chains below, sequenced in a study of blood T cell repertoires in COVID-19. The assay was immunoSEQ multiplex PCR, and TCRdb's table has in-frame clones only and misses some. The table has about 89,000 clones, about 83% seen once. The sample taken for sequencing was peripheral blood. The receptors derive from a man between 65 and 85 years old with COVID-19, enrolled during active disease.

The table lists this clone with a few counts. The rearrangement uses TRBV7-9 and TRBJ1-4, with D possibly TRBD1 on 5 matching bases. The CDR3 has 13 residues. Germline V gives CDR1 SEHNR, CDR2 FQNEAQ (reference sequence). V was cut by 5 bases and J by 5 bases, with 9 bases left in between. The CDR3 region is CASSIRQNEKLFF. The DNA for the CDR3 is TGTGCCAGCAGCATCCGACAGAATGAAAAACTGTTTTTT.

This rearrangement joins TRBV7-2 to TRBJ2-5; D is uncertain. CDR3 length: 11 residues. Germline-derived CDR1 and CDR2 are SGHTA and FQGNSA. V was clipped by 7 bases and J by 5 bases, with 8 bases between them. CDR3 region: CASTFMETQYF. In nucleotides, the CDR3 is TGTGCCAGCACCTTTATGGAGACCCAGTACTTC.

The CDR3 coding sequence is TGCGCCAGCAGCCCCCGGGACAGCTATTCACCCCTCCACTTT. Translation gives CASSPRDSYSPLHF. The chain joins TRBV4-3 to TRBJ1-6, with 7 bases that match TRBD1. The CDR3 is 14 residues long. Germline V lookup: CDR1 LGHNA, CDR2 YSLEER. J was trimmed by 8 bases and V by 4 bases; bases with no gene match: 5.

CDR3 DNA sequence: TGCGCCAGCAGCTTGTCGACAGATTCAGCCGGCTACACCTTC. This encodes CASSLSTDSAGYTF. The chain combines TRBV5-1 with TRBJ1-2, with TRBD1 as a possible D gene (5 bases). The CDR3 loop spans 14 amino acids. The germline V gene encodes CDR1 SGHRS and CDR2 YFSETQ. The V and J ends lost 1 base and 8 bases respectively, with 15 bases between them.

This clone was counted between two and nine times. This CDR3 reads CASSLDGRGSEQYF. The DNA of the CDR3 is TGTGCCAGCAGCTTGGACGGGAGAGGTAGCGAGCAGTACTTC. The gene calls are TRBV5-6 and TRBJ2-7, with D possibly TRBD2 on 6 matching bases. The length of the CDR3 is 14 residues. The germline V gene has CDR1 SGHDT and CDR2 YYEEEE. The V end was cut by 0 bases, the J end by 6 bases, with 13 bases between.

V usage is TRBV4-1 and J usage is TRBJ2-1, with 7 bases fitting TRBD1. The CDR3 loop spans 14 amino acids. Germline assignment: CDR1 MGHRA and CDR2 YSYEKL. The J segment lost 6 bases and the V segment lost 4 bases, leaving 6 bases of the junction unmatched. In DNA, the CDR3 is TGCGCCAGCAGCCCCTTAGGGGGCCGCAATGAGCAGTTCTTC. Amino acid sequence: CASSPLGGRNEQFF.

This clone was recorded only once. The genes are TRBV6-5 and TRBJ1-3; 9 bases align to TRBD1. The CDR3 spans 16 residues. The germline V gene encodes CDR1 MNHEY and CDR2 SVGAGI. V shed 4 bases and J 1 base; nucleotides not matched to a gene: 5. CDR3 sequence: CASSLTQGASGNTIYF. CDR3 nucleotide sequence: TGTGCCAGCAGTTTGACACAGGGGGCGTCTGGAAACACCATATATTTT.

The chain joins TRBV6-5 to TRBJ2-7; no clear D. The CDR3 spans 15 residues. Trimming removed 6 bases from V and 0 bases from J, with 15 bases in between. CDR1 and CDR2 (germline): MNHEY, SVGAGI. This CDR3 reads CASRSRKAGSYEQYF. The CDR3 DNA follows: TGTGCCAGCAGATCCAGGAAGGCCGGCTCCTACGAGCAGTACTTC.

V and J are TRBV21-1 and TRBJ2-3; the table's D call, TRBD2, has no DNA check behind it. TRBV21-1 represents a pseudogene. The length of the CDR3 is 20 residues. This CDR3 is CASIRGLAGGSEISTDTQYF. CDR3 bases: TGTGCCAGTATAAGGGGACTAGCGGGAGGGTCGGAAATTAGCACAGATACGCAGTATTTT.